This entry describes one T cell receptor beta chain. Its antigen is unidentified. This sample was taken from a study of cytomegalovirus exposure and HLA in healthy donors. Study background: According to later analysis, the same platform produced the 100 to 150 validation and 666 first-cohort repertoires. Study-level findings and limits: The TCR clusters that emerged in the first cohort tended, a later analysis found, to co-occur in the approximately 110 validation repertoires. Overall, 164 TCR beta chains were annotated as cytomegalovirus-associated.

Assay: immunoSEQ multiplex PCR; the TCRdb copy retains only in-frame clones and omits some. The sample holds fewer than 400,000 clones, nearly 90% seen once. The CDR3 extends over 16 amino acids. Germline assignment: CDR1 SGHTS and CDR2 YDEGEE. V was pared by 2 bases and J by 0 bases, with 14 bases between. Sequences were obtained from PBMCs. The chain couples TRBV5-8 to TRBJ2-5; D is uncertain. The TCR comes from a man aged 25 to 40 in good health and CMV-seronegative. The CDR3 DNA reads as TGTGCCAGCAGCTTACACGGTCAGGAAGACCAAGAGACCCAGTACTTC. Translating it yields CASSLHGQEDQETQYF.